This T cell receptor (beta chain) is from a study of T-cell memory formation after mild COVID-19. Study-wide results and limits: Clones contracting over day 15 to 85 were CD4/CD8 balanced, with later expanders leaning CD4+.

Between the trimmed V and J ends, which lost 7 bases and 2 bases, there was a span of 12 bases. The CDR3 runs 14 residues. Germline CDR1 and CDR2: MNHEY and SVGEGT. Via MiXCR, TCRdb re-called the 5' RACE reads, giving one row per CDR3 protein. Here the sample spans roughly 300,000 distinct CDR3 sequences, about a sixth being singletons. With regard to this clonotype: Antigen unknown.

V gene TRBV6-2 or TRBV6-3 combines with J gene TRBJ2-1; D unresolved. This receptor was obtained from a man between 18 and 35 years old who had mild COVID-19 (a few samples of this study predate the infection). Cell type and time point are not known. Source material: PBMCs or a T cell subset sorted from them (not recorded which). The CDR3 region has the DNA TGTGCCAGCACCCTTGTGGGCGCCTACAATGAGCAGTTCTTC. It specifies CASTLVGAYNEQFF.